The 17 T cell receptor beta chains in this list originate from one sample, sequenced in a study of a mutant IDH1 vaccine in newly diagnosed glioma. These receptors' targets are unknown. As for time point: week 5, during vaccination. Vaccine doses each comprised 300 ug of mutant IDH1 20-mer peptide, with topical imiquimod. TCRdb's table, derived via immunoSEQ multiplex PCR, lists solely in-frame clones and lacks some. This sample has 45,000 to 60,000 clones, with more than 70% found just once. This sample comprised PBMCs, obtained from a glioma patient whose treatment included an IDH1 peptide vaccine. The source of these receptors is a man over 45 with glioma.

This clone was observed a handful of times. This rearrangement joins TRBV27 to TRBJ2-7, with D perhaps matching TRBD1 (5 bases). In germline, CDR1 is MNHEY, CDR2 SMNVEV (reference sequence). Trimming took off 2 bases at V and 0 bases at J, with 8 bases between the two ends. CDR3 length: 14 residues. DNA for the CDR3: TGTGCCAGCAGTTTAACAGGACGCTCCTACGAGCAGTACTTC. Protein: CASSLTGRSYEQYF.

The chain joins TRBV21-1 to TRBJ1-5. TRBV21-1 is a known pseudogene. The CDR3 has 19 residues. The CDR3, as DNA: TGTGCCAGCAGCAAAGATTATGTGGGAGGGATCCGTAGGAATCAGCCCCAGCATTTT. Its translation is CASSKDYVGGIRRNQPQHF.

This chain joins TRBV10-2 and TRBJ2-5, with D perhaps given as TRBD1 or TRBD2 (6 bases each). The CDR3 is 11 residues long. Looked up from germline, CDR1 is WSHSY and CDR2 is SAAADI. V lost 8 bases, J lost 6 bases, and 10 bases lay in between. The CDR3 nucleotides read TGCGCCAGCGAAGGGGGGAAGACCCAGTACTTC. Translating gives CASEGGKTQYF.

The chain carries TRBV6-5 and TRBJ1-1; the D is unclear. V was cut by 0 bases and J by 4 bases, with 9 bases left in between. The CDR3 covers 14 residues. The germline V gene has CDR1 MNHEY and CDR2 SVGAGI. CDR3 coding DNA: TGTGCCAGCAGTTACTCGCAGTGGGGCACTGAAGCTTTCTTT. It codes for CASSYSQWGTEAFF.

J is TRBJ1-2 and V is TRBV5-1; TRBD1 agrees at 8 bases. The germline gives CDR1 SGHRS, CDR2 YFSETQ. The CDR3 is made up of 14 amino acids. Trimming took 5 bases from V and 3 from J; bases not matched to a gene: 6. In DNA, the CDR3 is TGCGCCAGCAGACCCGGACAGGGTGACTATGGCTACACCTTC. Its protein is CASRPGQGDYGYTF.

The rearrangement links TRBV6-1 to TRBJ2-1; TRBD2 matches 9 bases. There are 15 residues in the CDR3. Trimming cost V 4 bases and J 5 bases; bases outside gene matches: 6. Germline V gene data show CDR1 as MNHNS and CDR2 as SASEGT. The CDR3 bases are TGTGCCAGCAGTGCCCTGCGGGGGGGCCACAATGAGCAGTTCTTC. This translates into CASSALRGGHNEQFF.

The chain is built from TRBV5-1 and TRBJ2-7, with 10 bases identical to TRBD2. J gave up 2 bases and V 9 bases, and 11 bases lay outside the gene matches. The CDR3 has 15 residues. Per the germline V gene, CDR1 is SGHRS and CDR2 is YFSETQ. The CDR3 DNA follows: TGCGCCACTTCCCTGAGCGGGGGGGGACCCTACGAGCAGTACTTC. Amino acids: CATSLSGGGPYEQYF.

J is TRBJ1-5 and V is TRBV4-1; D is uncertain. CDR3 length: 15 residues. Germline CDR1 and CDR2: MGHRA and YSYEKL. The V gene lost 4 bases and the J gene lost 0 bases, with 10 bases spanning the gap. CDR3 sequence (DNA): TGCGCCAGCAGCCTCAATCAAGATAGCAATCAGCCCCAGCATTTT. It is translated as CASSLNQDSNQPQHF.

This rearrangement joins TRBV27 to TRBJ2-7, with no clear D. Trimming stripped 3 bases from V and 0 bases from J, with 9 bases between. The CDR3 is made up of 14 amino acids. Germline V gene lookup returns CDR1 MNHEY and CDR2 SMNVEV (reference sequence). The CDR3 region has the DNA TGTGCCAGCAGTTTGGGCAGGAGCTCCTACGAGCAGTACTTC. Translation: CASSLGRSSYEQYF.

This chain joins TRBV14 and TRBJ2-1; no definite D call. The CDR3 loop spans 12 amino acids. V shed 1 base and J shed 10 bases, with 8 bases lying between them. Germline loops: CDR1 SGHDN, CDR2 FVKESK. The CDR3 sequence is CASSQVRNEQFF. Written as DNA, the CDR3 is TGTGCCAGCAGCCAAGTTAGGAACGAGCAGTTCTTC.

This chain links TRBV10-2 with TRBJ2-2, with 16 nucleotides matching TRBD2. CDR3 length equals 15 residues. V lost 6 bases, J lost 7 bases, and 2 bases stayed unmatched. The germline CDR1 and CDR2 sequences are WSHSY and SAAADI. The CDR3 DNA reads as TGCGCCAGCAGGGGACTAGCGGGGGGGAGCGGGGAGCTGTTTTTT. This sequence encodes CASRGLAGGSGELFF.

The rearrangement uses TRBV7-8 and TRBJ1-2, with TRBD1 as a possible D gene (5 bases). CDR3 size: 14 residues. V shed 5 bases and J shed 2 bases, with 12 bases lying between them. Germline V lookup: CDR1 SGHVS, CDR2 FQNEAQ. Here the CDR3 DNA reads TGTGCCAGCAGCACCCAGACAGAGAACTATGGCTACACCTTC. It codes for CASSTQTENYGYTF. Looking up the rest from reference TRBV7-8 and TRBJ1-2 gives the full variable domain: GAGVSQSPRYKVAKRGQDVALRCDPISGHVSLFWYQQALGQGPEFLTYFQNEAQLDKSGLPSDRFFAERPEGSVSTLKIQRTQQEDSAVYLCASSTQTENYGYTFGSGTRLTVV.

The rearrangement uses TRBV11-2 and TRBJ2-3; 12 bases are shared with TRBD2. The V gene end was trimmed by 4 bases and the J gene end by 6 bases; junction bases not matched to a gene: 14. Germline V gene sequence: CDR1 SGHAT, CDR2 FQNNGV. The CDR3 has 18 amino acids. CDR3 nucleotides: TGTGCCAGCAGCTCCTCACCTAGCGGGGGGGCTTTAGGGGATACGCAGTATTTT. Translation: CASSSSPSGGALGDTQYF.

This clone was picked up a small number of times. CDR3 region: CASSGGGYTGELFF. CDR3 in DNA: TGTGCCAGCAGCGGGGGCGGTTACACCGGGGAGCTGTTTTTT. This rearrangement joins TRBV9 to TRBJ2-2; tentatively, D is TRBD1 (5 bases). The CDR3 contains 14 residues. Trimming left V 3 bases short and J 3 bases short, with 9 bases between. The germline CDR1 and CDR2 sequences are SGDLS and YYNGEE.

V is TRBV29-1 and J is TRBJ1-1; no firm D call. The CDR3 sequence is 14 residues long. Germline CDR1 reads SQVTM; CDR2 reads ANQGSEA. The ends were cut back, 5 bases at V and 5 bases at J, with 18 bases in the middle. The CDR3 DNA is TGCAGCGTTCCCGACGGTGCCCCGTGGACTGAAGCTTTCTTT. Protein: CSVPDGAPWTEAFF.

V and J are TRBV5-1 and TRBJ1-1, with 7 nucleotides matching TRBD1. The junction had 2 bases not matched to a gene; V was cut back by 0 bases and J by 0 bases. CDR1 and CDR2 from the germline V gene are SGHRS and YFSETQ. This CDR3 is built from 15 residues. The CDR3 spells CASSLVGGLNTEAFF. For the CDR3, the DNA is TGCGCCAGCAGCTTGGTAGGGGGCCTGAACACTGAAGCTTTCTTT.

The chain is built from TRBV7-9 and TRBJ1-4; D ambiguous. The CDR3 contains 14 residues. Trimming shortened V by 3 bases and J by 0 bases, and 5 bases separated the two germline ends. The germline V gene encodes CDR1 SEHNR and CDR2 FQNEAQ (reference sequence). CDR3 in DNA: TGTGCCAGCAGCTTGGCAGCAACTAATGAAAAACTGTTTTTT. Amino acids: CASSLAATNEKLFF.